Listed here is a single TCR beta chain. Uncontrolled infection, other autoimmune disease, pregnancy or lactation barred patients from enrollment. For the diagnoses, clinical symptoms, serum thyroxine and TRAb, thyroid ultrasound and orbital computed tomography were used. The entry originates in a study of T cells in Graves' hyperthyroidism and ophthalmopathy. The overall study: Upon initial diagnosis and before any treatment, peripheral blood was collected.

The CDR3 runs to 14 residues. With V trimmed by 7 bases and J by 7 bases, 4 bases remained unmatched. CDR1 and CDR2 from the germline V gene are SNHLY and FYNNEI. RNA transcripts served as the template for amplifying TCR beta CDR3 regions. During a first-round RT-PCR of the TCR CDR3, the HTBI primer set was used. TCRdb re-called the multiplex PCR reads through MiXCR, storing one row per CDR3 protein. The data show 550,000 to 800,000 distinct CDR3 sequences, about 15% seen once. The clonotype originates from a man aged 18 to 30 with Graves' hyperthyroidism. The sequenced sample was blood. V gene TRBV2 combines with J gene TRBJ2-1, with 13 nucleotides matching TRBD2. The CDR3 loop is CASTGLAGENEQFF. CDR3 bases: TGTGCCAGCACCGGACTAGCGGGAGAGAATGAGCAGTTCTTC.